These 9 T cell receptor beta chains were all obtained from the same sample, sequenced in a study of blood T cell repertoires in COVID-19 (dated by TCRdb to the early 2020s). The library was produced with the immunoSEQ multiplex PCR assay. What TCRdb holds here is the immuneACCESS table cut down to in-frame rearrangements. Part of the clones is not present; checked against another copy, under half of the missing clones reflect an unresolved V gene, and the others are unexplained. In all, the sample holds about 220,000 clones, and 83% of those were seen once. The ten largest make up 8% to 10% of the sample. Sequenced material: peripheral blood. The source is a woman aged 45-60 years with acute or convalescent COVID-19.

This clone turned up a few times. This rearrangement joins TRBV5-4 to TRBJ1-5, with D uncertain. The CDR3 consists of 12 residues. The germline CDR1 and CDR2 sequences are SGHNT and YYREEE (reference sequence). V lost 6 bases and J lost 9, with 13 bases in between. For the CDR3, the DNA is TGTGCCAGCAATACCCCTGAGGGGCCCCAGCATTTT. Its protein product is CASNTPEGPQHF.

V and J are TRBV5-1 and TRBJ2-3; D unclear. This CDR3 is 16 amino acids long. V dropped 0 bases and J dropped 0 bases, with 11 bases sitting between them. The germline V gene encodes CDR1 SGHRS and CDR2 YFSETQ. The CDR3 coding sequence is TGCGCCAGCAGCTTGGTTGCGCAAGTTAGCACAGATACGCAGTATTTT. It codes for CASSLVAQVSTDTQYF.

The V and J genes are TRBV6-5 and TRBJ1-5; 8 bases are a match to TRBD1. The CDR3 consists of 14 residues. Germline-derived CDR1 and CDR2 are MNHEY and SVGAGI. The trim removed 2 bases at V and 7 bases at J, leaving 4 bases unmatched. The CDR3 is CASSYTTGAQPQHF. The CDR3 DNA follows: TGTGCCAGCAGTTACACGACAGGGGCCCAGCCCCAGCATTTT.

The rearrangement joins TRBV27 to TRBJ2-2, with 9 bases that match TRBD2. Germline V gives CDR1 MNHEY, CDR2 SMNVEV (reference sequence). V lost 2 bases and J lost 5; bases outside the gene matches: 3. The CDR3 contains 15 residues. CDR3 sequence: CASSLLAGLTGELFF. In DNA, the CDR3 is TGTGCCAGCAGTTTACTAGCGGGATTAACCGGGGAGCTGTTTTTT.

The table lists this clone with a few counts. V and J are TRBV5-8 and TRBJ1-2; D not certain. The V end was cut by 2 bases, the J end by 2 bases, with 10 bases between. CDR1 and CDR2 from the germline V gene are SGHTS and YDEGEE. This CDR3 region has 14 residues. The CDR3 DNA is TGTGCCAGCAGCTTAGCGCGGGTCAACTATGGCTACACCTTC. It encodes CASSLARVNYGYTF.

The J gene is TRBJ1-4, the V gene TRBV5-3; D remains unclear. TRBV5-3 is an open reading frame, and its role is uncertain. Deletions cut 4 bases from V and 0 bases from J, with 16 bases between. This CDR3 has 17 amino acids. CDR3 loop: CARSLSIIDPTNEKLFF. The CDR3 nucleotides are TGTGCCAGAAGCCTGTCTATCATAGATCCAACTAATGAAAAACTGTTTTTT.

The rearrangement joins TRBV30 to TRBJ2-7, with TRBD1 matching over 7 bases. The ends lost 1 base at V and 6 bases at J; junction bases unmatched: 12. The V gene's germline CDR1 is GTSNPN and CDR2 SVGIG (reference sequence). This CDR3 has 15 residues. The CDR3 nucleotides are TGTGCCTGGAGTGCTTCCGGGACAGCTAAAGGCGAGCAGTACTTC. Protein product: CAWSASGTAKGEQYF.

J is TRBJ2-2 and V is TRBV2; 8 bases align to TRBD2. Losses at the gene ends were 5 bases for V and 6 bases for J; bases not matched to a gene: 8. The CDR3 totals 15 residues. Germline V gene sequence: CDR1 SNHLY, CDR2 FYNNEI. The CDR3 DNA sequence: TGTGCCAGCAGTTCAGAGCGGGAGTTCCCCGGGGAGCTGTTTTTT. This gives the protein CASSSEREFPGELFF.

CDR3 in DNA: TGCGCCAGCAGTGAGTCCCCGACAGGGCCCGAGTTCTTC. It yields the protein CASSESPTGPEFF. The rearrangement joins TRBV10-1 to TRBJ2-1; 7 bases are shared with TRBD1. V was pared by 0 bases and J by 14 bases, with 7 bases of the junction left unmatched. This CDR3 is built from 13 residues. The germline CDR1 and CDR2 sequences are WNHNN and SYGVQD (reference sequence).